This TCR beta chain emerged from a study of shared clonotypes between healthy human individuals. Germline assignment: CDR1 SEHNR and CDR2 FQNEAQ (reference sequence). This CDR3 has 15 amino acids. V was clipped by 5 bases and J by 5 bases; unmatched bases: 9. Sequencing was performed with immunoSEQ multiplex PCR; in TCRdb, only in-frame clones are kept and a portion is missing. This table holds about 1 million clones, more than 65% found once. The study separated CD4+ cells into CD45RA+ naive and CD45RA-negative memory subsets. The receptor's source is a young man in good health. The material sequenced was memory CD4+ T cells sorted from blood. Subset noted: CD45RA-negative fraction. The chain employs TRBV7-9 and TRBJ2-3, with 8 bases matching TRBD2. Here the CDR3 DNA reads TGTGCCAGCAGCCAAAAAAGCGGGGGTAAAGATACGCAGTATTTT. Protein: CASSQKSGGKDTQYF.